This T cell receptor beta chain derives from a study of graft-versus-host responses after intestinal transplantation. About the research overall: Every one of the recipients received anti-thymocyte globulin induction and afterwards took tacrolimus and steroids for roughly three years.

TCRdb's copy holds only in-frame clones and misses some; the assay was immunoSEQ multiplex PCR. The sample comprises some 96,000 clones, more than 75% of which are singletons, and about 0.93% rests with the top ten. Study findings and constraints: Early declines in HvG clones that occurred post-transplant were associated with peak circulating GvH clone levels. There were GvH clones found in recipient marrow, and some of them appeared first in ileum or blood. Allograft clonal ratios (graft-versus-host to host-versus-graft) were high in patients who had graft-donor T cell macrochimerism.

The V segment lost 7 bases and the J segment 7 bases; nucleotides outside the gene matches: 9. In germline, CDR1 is SGDLS, CDR2 YYNGEE. The CDR3 contains 14 residues. As to this clone: No antigen is known for it.

The receptor was isolated from a human donor who was the organ donor for an intestinal transplant. The specimen was unstimulated CD4+ T cells sorted from spleen or lymph node cells, collected before transplant. The gene calls are TRBV9 and TRBJ2-1; 9 bases map to TRBD2. This CDR3 reads CASGGRGGRNEQFF. Here the CDR3 DNA reads TGTGCCAGCGGCGGGAGGGGGGGCAGGAATGAGCAGTTCTTC.